The 12 T cell receptor beta chains presented below share a single source sample, sequenced in a study of early T cells in non-severe SARS-CoV-2 infection. In TCRdb, the 5' RACE reads were re-called with MiXCR into one record per CDR3 protein. The sample shows around 76,000 distinct CDR3 sequences, less than 15% of them seen only once. Sequencing used whole blood. The receptors were sampled from an adult who was a healthcare worker with PCR-confirmed SARS-CoV-2 infection or an uninfected control (not recorded which).

This clonotype was detected many times. V gene TRBV9 combines with J gene TRBJ1-4; the match to TRBD1 covers 9 bases. V was clipped by 3 bases and J by 6 bases; unmatched bases: 6. The CDR3 totals 15 residues. Germline CDR1 reads SGDLS; CDR2 reads YYNGEE. The CDR3 DNA follows: TGTGCCAGCAGCGACGGGACAGGGCGCCATGAAAAACTGTTTTTT. This translates into CASSDGTGRHEKLFF.

This chain connects TRBV2 to TRBJ1-4; D perhaps matches TRBD1 (6 bases). Trimming pared 7 bases from V and 8 bases from J, leaving 17 bases between. This CDR3 contains 14 residues. The V gene's germline CDR1 is SNHLY and CDR2 FYNNEI. The CDR3 spells CASIRDILNEKLFF. The CDR3 DNA sequence: TGTGCCAGCATAAGGGACATTCTAAACGAAAAACTGTTTTTT.

In the case of this clonotype: A much more abundant neighbour one base away suggests this may be a read error. This chain uses TRBV7-2 with TRBJ1-4, with 9 bases identical to TRBD1. CDR1 and CDR2 from the germline V gene are SGHTA and FQGNSA. CDR3 length: 16 amino acids. The CDR3: CSSSLGGTGRMEKLFF. CDR3 in DNA: TGTTCCAGCAGCTTAGGAGGGACAGGGAGAATGGAAAAACTGTTTTTT.

This clonotype has a count of ten or more. The chain employs TRBV28 and TRBJ1-4; D uncertain. Between the trimmed V and J ends, which lost 4 bases and 8 bases, there was a span of 17 bases. Germline lookup yields CDR1 MDHEN and CDR2 SYDVKM. This CDR3 contains 15 residues. The CDR3 protein is CASSSLEGGAEKLFF. In DNA, the CDR3 is TGTGCCAGCAGTTCTCTCGAGGGAGGCGCGGAAAAACTGTTTTTT.

This clonotype showed up many times. V usage is TRBV18 and J usage is TRBJ1-5; D not resolved. Germline V gene data show CDR1 as KGHSH and CDR2 as LQKENI. V dropped 3 bases and J dropped 2 bases, with 8 bases sitting between them. This CDR3 is built from 14 residues. The CDR3 sequence is CASSPGKGNQPQHF. Written as DNA, the CDR3 is TGTGCCAGCTCACCGGGAAAGGGCAATCAGCCCCAGCATTTT.

This clonotype was found many times. This rearrangement joins TRBV27 to TRBJ2-1; 12 positions agree with TRBD2. Germline loops: CDR1 MNHEY, CDR2 SMNVEV (reference sequence). V lost 7 bases to trimming and J lost 8 bases; unmatched junction nucleotides: 6. The CDR3 runs 14 residues. This chain's CDR3 is CASTTSGRIDEQFF. The CDR3 DNA follows: TGTGCCAGCACTACTAGCGGGAGGATCGATGAGCAGTTCTTC.

This chain joins TRBV20-1 and TRBJ1-4; a weak D match, TRBD1 (5 bases). The V gene lost 8 bases and the J gene lost 8 bases, with 24 bases spanning the gap. The germline gives CDR1 DFQATT, CDR2 SNEGSKA (reference sequence). This CDR3 is 15 amino acids long. The CDR3 coding sequence is TGCAGTCCGAAACAAGGGATGAACAGGCGGGAAAAACTGTTTTTT. Protein: CSPKQGMNRREKLFF.

This clonotype was recorded at least ten times. This CDR3 is CASSEATAGENGYTF. Here the CDR3 DNA reads TGTGCCAGCAGTGAAGCGACAGCAGGGGAAAATGGCTACACCTTC. This chain links TRBV2 with TRBJ1-2; possible D gene TRBD1, 6 bases. Germline V lookup: CDR1 SNHLY, CDR2 FYNNEI. V was trimmed by 0 bases and J by 6 bases, leaving 14 bases between them. CDR3 size: 15 residues.

This chain uses TRBV20-1 with TRBJ2-6; unclear D gene. This CDR3 is built from 16 residues. Germline lookup yields CDR1 DFQATT and CDR2 SNEGSKA (reference sequence). Trimming removed 5 bases from V and 0 bases from J, with 14 bases in between. The CDR3 loop is CSAAGLTPSGANVLTF. The CDR3 DNA reads TGCAGTGCTGCAGGTCTAACCCCCTCTGGGGCCAACGTCCTGACTTTC.

This clonotype turned up a few times. Here the CDR3 reads CASSPGPGRGETQYF. In DNA form, the CDR3 reads TGTGCCAGCAGCCCCGGTCCAGGGAGGGGCGAGACCCAGTACTTC. This chain uses TRBV11-1 with TRBJ2-5; 7 bases are shared with TRBD2. CDR3 length equals 15 residues. Germline V CDR1 and CDR2: SGHAT, FQDESV (reference sequence). J gave up 5 bases and V 5 bases, and 11 bases lay outside the gene matches.

This clonotype was counted many times. CDR3 sequence reads: CASSQGLAGFTDTQYF. Written as DNA, the CDR3 is TGCGCCAGCAGCCAAGGGCTAGCGGGCTTCACAGATACGCAGTATTTT. This chain uses TRBV4-1 with TRBJ2-3, with 8 bases identical to TRBD2. CDR1 is MGHRA and CDR2 is YSYEKL in the germline V gene. This CDR3 has 16 amino acids. With V trimmed by 1 base and J by 2 bases, 5 bases remained unmatched.

Ten or more counts support this clonotype. The rearrangement uses TRBV4-1 and TRBJ2-5; D uncertain. The CDR3 consists of 15 residues. Trimming took off 1 base at V and 0 bases at J, with 9 bases between the two ends. CDR1 and CDR2 (germline): MGHRA, YSYEKL. The CDR3 DNA reads TGCGCCAGCAGCCAAGGATTGGGGTACCAAGAGACCCAGTACTTC. It translates to CASSQGLGYQETQYF.